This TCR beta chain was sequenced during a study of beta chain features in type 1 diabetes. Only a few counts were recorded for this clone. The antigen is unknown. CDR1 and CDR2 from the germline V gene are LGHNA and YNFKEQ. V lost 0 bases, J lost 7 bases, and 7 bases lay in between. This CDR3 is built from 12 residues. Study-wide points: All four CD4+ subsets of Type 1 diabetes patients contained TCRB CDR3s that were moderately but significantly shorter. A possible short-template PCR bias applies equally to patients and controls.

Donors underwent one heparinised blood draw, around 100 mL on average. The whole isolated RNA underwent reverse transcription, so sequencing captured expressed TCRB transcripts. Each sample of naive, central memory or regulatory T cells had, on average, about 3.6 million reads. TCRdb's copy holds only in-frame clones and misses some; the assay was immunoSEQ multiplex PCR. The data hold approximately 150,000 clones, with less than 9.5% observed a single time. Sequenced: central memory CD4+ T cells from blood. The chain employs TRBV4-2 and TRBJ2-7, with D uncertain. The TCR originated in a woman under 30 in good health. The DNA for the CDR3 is TGTGCCAGCAGCCAAGATCGGCGGGAGCAGTACTTC. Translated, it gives CASSQDRREQYF.